Following are 4 T cell receptor beta chains from one sample sequenced in a study of patients and donors after allogeneic stem cell transplantation. TCRdb reanalysed the RT-PCR reads using MiXCR and keeps one entry per CDR3 protein. This sample has about 12,000 distinct CDR3 sequences, with under 30% found just once. The specimen sequenced was blood, either unsorted or a sorted T cell fraction (not recorded which). Receptors were obtained from a human donor who was either an allogeneic HSCT recipient or a stem cell or donor lymphocyte infusion donor (not recorded which). It is not recorded whose cells these are; they may come from a transplant donor.

The DNA for the CDR3 is TGTGCCAGCAGTTTATCGCATCAGGGGGAACAGGTCGAGCAGTACTTC. It specifies CASSLSHQGEQVEQYF. The chain recombines TRBV28 with TRBJ2-7; TRBD1 aligns across 7 bases. CDR3 length: 16 amino acids. J was trimmed by 6 bases and V by 1 base; bases with no gene match: 12. Looked up from germline, CDR1 is MDHEN and CDR2 is SYDVKM.

In this sample, this clonotype turned up many times. This rearrangement joins TRBV5-1 to TRBJ2-1; D might be TRBD1 or TRBD2, each matching 5 bases. The germline V and J ends were trimmed by 0 bases and 0 bases, with 10 bases remaining between them. The CDR3 sequence is 16 residues long. In germline, CDR1 is SGHRS, CDR2 YFSETQ. CDR3 residues: CASSLGGWRSYNEQFF. Written as DNA, the CDR3 is TGCGCCAGCAGCTTGGGGGGGTGGCGCTCCTACAATGAGCAGTTCTTC.

The V gene is TRBV6-5, the J gene TRBJ2-1; TRBD1 or TRBD2 may be the D gene (5 bases each). Germline lookup yields CDR1 MNHEY and CDR2 SVGAGI. The CDR3 has 17 residues. Trimming pared 0 bases from V and 2 bases from J, leaving 14 bases between. CDR3 sequence: CASSYSQGALTYNEQFF. For the CDR3, the DNA is TGTGCCAGCAGTTACTCGCAGGGAGCGCTTACCTACAATGAGCAGTTCTTC.

The V call is TRBV30, the J call TRBJ1-3; D remains ambiguous. The CDR3 has 14 residues. The V and J ends lost 4 bases and 0 bases respectively, with 10 bases between them. Germline CDR1 GTSNPN, CDR2 SVGIG (reference sequence). CDR3 DNA sequence: TGTGCCTGGACCCGACGGCACTCTGGAAACACCATATATTTT. Residues: CAWTRRHSGNTIYF.